This T cell receptor beta chain was obtained from a study of regulatory T cells in long-lasting Graves disease (dated by TCRdb to about 2021). Some background on the complete study: Persistent Graves' disease was defined as antithyroid drug treatment for over 5 years with persistently positive TSH receptor autoantibodies. Patients with persistent Graves' disease were compared with patients with newly diagnosed Graves' disease using TCR sequencing and RNA sequencing of peripheral blood. Antithyroid drugs had been taken for about 10.3 years on average by persistent Graves' disease patients in the clinical cohort. A total of 33 samples underwent TCR sequencing, from about 13 patients with persistent Graves' disease and approximately 20 patients with newly diagnosed Graves' disease. The study took place in China and was registered as a clinical trial.

Libraries were built with multiplex PCR. Sequencer: Illumina HiSeq 4000. iRepertoire HTBI primers and Arm-PCR amplification of CDR3 regions were used to construct TCR beta libraries. Before sequencing, the PCR products went through gel purification. Under the source paper's analysis protocol: A total of 62 TRBV and 14 TRBJ segments were identified across samples and were used for gene usage analysis of CDR3 amino acid clonotypes. Filtered high-quality paired reads were merged into contigs using COPE and FqMerger. BLAST was used to align contigs to the IMGT TRBV, TRBD and TRBJ reference genes, and CDR3 was defined following IMGT. Clonotypes above 0.1% frequency were classified as highly expanded clones. Shannon entropy served as the measure of repertoire diversity, while the Gini coefficient captured V-J evenness. Public clonotypes were defined as clonotypes shared by more than one individual. TCRdb reworked the public reads: Q25 trimming with fastp, MiXCR clone assembly, productive beta chains retained. Under each unique CDR3 protein, matching rows form one entry showing the most common genes and DNA. The V and J calls and clone size come from TCRdb's table, not from the authors' own analysis. The sample yields 500,000 to 800,000 distinct CDR3 sequences; roughly 30% were counted once. The ten largest clones capture 40% to 55% of the sample.

As to this clonotype: Its antigen target is currently unknown. No clone much larger than this one lies a single base away; base qualities are absent.

What the authors observed across the whole study: Because the primary lesion, thyroid tissue, could not be accessed, the study looked at peripheral blood alone. Sequencing and analysis were restricted to the TCR beta chain. Lower TCR Shannon entropy and fewer highly expanded clones were observed in persistent Graves' disease patients than in newly diagnosed patients, which suggested clonal expansion. The small sample size was acknowledged by the authors as a limitation that may reduce accuracy. Patients with persistent disease shared more public clonotypes (approximately 2,500) than newly diagnosed patients did (about 970). Persistent disease showed preferential use of TRBV28, TRBJ1-2 and TRBJ2-5, whereas newly diagnosed disease favored TRBV20-1 and TRBJ2-1.

The time point label for this specimen denotes: persistent/refractory GD, antithyroid drugs over 5 years with positive TRAb. For both TCR sequencing and RNA sequencing, RNA was extracted from PBMCs using TRIzol. The diagnosis of Graves' disease was made according to American Thyroid Association guidelines. Patients for the study were recruited at an endocrinology department in Xi'an, China. Each patient gave approximately 10 milliliters of peripheral blood, collected in an EDTA anticoagulant tube. Ficoll Paque Plus density gradient separation was used to isolate PBMCs, and no additional T cell sorting was done. RNA quality was checked with an Agilent 2100 Bioanalyzer and agarose gel, and concentration with a NanoDrop 2000. Reading from cysteine to phenylalanine, the CDR3 counts 13 amino acids. Only the CDR3 DNA is retained, 39 bases long and in frame from the first base. Between the V and J ends, shortened by 7 bases and 4 bases respectively, the junction contains 13 bases. According to the germline V gene (reference sequence), CDR1 reads SEHNR and CDR2 reads FQNEAQ.

This clonotype originated in a female donor with Graves disease. The V gene is TRBV7-9 and the J gene is TRBJ2-5, with a weak D call of TRBD2 (6 bases match). This material consisted of peripheral blood mononuclear cells (PBMCs), taken when the disease was refractory, from a patient treated with antithyroid drugs. The CDR3 reads as follows: CASTLGGTETQYF. Read as DNA, the sequence is TGTGCCAGCACCCTTGGCGGGACAGAGACCCAGTACTTC.